What follows describes a single T cell receptor beta chain. The antigen it binds to is not known. No per-base quality is available; no much larger clone lies one base away. This entry comes from a study of beta chain features in type 1 diabetes (dated by TCRdb to between 2017 and 2018). At the level of the whole study: Mean age, gender distribution, total cell number and subset yield did not differ between patients and healthy donors. Regulatory and stem cell-like memory subsets were obtained from only 8 patients and roughly eight healthy donors, while naive and central memory subsets were obtained from all 30 or so donors. The study compared TCRB repertoires of sorted circulating CD4+ T cell subsets between recently diagnosed type 1 diabetes patients and matched healthy donors. A total of 90 million to 140 million sorted cells were examined across all samples, and RNA yield correlated strongly with the number of cells per subset. The study at large found these results: A moderate but significant shortening of TCRB CDR3 length was observed in type 1 diabetes patients in all four CD4+ subsets. Because cDNA rather than genomic DNA was sequenced, highly expressing activated cells could have been over-represented, although no difference in activation and CD3 levels was found between groups. PCR may preferentially amplify shorter templates, but because patient and control samples were amplified and corrected together, any resulting skew would affect both groups equally. At VDJ recombination sites, type 1 diabetes patients had fewer insertions and more deleted nucleotides, which implies abnormalities in thymic rearrangement. Only small numbers of individuals were included in the HLA sub-analyses, which left unresolved whether HLA type had any influence on TCRB rearrangement. Naive, central memory and regulatory TCRB repertoires appeared to be more alike among patients than among healthy donors.

A single peripheral blood draw of 95 to 150 mL on average was collected from each donor into heparinised tubes. Using a panel that included CD45RO, CCR7, CD25, CD127, CD95 and CD27, naive, central memory, regulatory and stem cell-like memory CD4+ T cells were sorted on a BD FACSAria II. All sorted populations exceeded 95% purity. PBMCs were isolated right away by Lymphoprep density gradient centrifugation and were stained directly, without culture. So that batch effects would be minimized, each experiment stained and sorted samples in pairs, pairing one healthy donor with one patient. Relative to germline, V is 5 bases shorter and J is 7 bases shorter, with 15 bases between their ends. Reading the germline V gene gives CDR1 SGHTA and CDR2 FQGTGA. The CDR3 holds 13 amino acids from the cysteine to the phenylalanine. Just CDR3 DNA is preserved here, 39 bases in frame from base 1. The High Capacity cDNA Reverse Transcription Kit was used to reverse transcribe all of the isolated RNA, meaning that expressed TCRB transcripts were what got sequenced. Stem cell-like memory T cell samples underwent survey-depth immunoSEQ sequencing, averaging about 910,000 total reads per sample. Sorted cells were lysed in RLT buffer and RNA was extracted with DNase-treated RNeasy Micro or Mini kits, depending on cell number. Each cell subset was processed on its own to prevent cross-contamination, while patient and healthy donor samples were processed together. The immunoSEQ multiplex PCR was used to amplify TCRB sequences from cDNA, generating 87-bp fragments that spanned the CDR3 region. Sequencing of the amplicons was done on the Illumina HiSeq platform. The study's processing was this. Synthetic template baselines were used to correct PCR bias computationally, reads within Hamming distance 2 were collapsed, and singletons that could not be merged were discarded. Reads were aligned against IMGT to assign V, D and J genes, CDR3 length and insertions or deletions at six rearrangement sites. Within each subset, clonotype counts were normalized to sorted cell number, after which true diversity and Gini coefficients were computed with the tcR R package. The overlap coefficient, calculated on TCRB nucleotide sequences, was used to quantify repertoire sharing. TCRdb retrieved this table from immuneACCESS and kept in-frame rearrangements only. Not all clones are present; in checked studies, unresolved V genes account for under half, and no reason is known for the remainder. D and trimming come from the DNA, and the V and J calls and clone size come from that table. Here the sample has fewer than 18,000 clones; roughly three quarters occur a single time. The top ten hold less than 0.4% of the sample.

Recombination joined TRBV7-3 with TRBJ2-7; TRBD2 is perhaps the D gene, given 5 matching bases. The receptor was derived from a woman aged 18-30 years with type 1 diabetes. Sequencing was performed on stem cell memory CD4+ T cells from blood. Reading the label with the study, this specimen's cell subset or site is: stem cell-like memory CD4+ T cells. The DNA reads as follows: TGTGCCAGCAGCACCGGCCCTTCGGGGGAGCAGTACTTC. Its coded protein is CASSTGPSGEQYF.